This T cell receptor (beta chain) was recovered during a study of brain metastases from non-small cell lung cancer. Sequencing was performed with immunoSEQ multiplex PCR; in TCRdb, only in-frame clones are kept and a portion is missing. This sample has 14,000 to 15,000 clones; around 83% occur once, and the top ten carry roughly 7.5%. Whole-study results and caveats: T-cell infiltration was lower in brain metastases than primaries (P < 0.001). Compared with their matched primary tumors, roughly 64% of brain metastases showed expanded T-cell clones.

CDR1 and CDR2 from the germline V gene are LNHNV and YYDKDF (reference sequence). V was shortened by 4 bases and J by 4 bases, with 8 bases between the two germline ends. This CDR3 has 14 residues. About this clone: The antigen remains undetermined.

The chain recombines TRBV15 with TRBJ2-6, with D perhaps matching TRBD1 (5 bases). The TCR sequence derives from a donor older than 35 with non-small cell lung cancer. The sample consisted of primary lung tumor tissue. CDR3 sequence: CATSTRAGANVLTF. DNA for the CDR3: TGTGCCACCAGCACCAGGGCCGGGGCCAACGTCCTGACTTTC.